This TCR beta chain was captured in a study of molecular identifiers for immune sequencing clone quantification. Regarding the study as a whole: Clones with over 20 RNA copies captured over 99% of effector molecules but under 1% of naive ones.

V shed 3 bases and J shed 1 base, with 2 bases lying between them. Germline assignment: CDR1 SGHAT and CDR2 FQNNGV. This CDR3 has 12 residues. Preparation methods for the bulk TCR libraries were those previously described, with listed TCR primers. TCRdb reanalysed the PCR reads using MiXCR and keeps one entry per CDR3 protein. The data contain 88,000 or so distinct CDR3 sequences, around 20% of them seen just once; the ten biggest clones take up roughly 1%. Using a CD8+CD4-CCR7+CD45RA+ phenotype, naive CD8 T cells were sorted. This clonotype was counted many times. Its antigen is currently unknown. The rearrangement uses TRBV11-2 and TRBJ2-3; D not certain. The sequencing sample was made of naive CD8+ T cells from blood, with Jurkat cell RNA spiked in. The subset is: FACS-sorted CD8+CD4-CCR7+CD45RA+ naive T cells. This TCR came from a human donor in good health. Some libraries in this study had Jurkat cell RNA spiked in. CDR3 region: CASSFGTDTQYF. The CDR3 nucleotides are TGTGCCAGCAGCTTCGGCACAGATACGCAGTATTTT.